The 24 T cell receptor beta chains presented below share a single source sample, sequenced in a study of early T cells in non-severe SARS-CoV-2 infection (dated by TCRdb to the early 2020s). Libraries came from 5' RACE. The sequencer listed for this sample is NextSeq 500. TCRdb took the public reads, trimmed them with fastp at Q25, ran MiXCR for clone calling and kept in-frame beta chains. Identical CDR3 proteins give one entry, which carries the most common genes and DNA. In this sample the table shows around 80,000 distinct CDR3 sequences, over 9.5% of which occur a single time. More than 3% of the sample lies in the top ten. The sequenced sample was whole blood. These TCRs come from an adult who was a healthcare worker with PCR-confirmed SARS-CoV-2 infection or an uninfected control (not recorded which).

The chain employs TRBV6-6 and TRBJ2-3, with 7 bases fitting TRBD1. With 6 bases clipped from V and 0 bases from J, the junction kept 6 bases outside the gene matches. The germline CDR1 and CDR2 sequences are MNHNY and SVGAGI (reference sequence). This CDR3 contains 15 residues. This chain's CDR3 is CASRDGQASTDTQYF. The CDR3 coding sequence is TGTGCCAGCAGAGACGGACAGGCTAGCACAGATACGCAGTATTTT.

Many counts were recorded for this clonotype. The rearrangement links TRBV12-5 to TRBJ1-1; D is ambiguous. The CDR3 length is 13 residues. Germline loops: CDR1 LGHNT, CDR2 FRNRAP. The V and J ends lost 1 base and 3 bases respectively, with 6 bases between them. The CDR3 reads CASGLEVDTEAFF. CDR3 sequence (DNA): TGTGCTAGTGGTTTGGAAGTTGACACTGAAGCTTTCTTT.

The rearrangement uses TRBV4-1 and TRBJ2-7, with TRBD2 matching over 14 bases. Per germline, CDR1 MGHRA and CDR2 YSYEKL. J gave up 3 bases and V 0 bases, and 4 bases lay outside the gene matches. There are 17 residues in the CDR3. The CDR3 loop reads CASSQERGTSGSYEQYF. In nucleotides, the CDR3 is TGCGCCAGCAGCCAAGAGAGAGGGACTAGCGGGAGCTACGAGCAGTACTTC.

This clonotype has ten or more counts. This chain joins TRBV5-1 and TRBJ2-1; D remains ambiguous. This CDR3 comprises 12 residues. Germline values: CDR1 SGHRS, CDR2 YFSETQ. V was cut by 0 bases and J by 8 bases, with 6 bases left in between. The chain's CDR3 is CASSLVGDEQFF. The CDR3 DNA reads TGCGCCAGCAGCTTGGTTGGAGATGAGCAGTTCTTC.

The V and J genes are TRBV2 and TRBJ2-3, with 9 bases fitting TRBD1. This CDR3 region has 15 residues. In germline, CDR1 is SNHLY, CDR2 FYNNEI. V shed 5 bases, J shed 0 bases, and the junction held 3 bases outside the gene matches. The CDR3 coding sequence is TGTGCCAGCAGTACCGGGACAGGGAGCACAGATACGCAGTATTTT. It translates to CASSTGTGSTDTQYF.

The DNA of the CDR3 is TGCAGCGTTGAGCAGCGGAACTACAATGAGCAGTTCTTC. Its protein is CSVEQRNYNEQFF. V gene TRBV29-1 combines with J gene TRBJ2-1, with D possibly TRBD2 on 5 matching bases. Per germline, CDR1 SQVTM and CDR2 ANQGSEA. Trimming took off 3 bases at V and 3 bases at J, with 9 bases between the two ends. The CDR3 contains 13 residues.

This clonotype turned up a few times. The chain has TRBV9 and TRBJ2-1; 7 bases map to TRBD2. Germline trimming cut 4 bases from V and 7 bases from J; bases unmatched to any gene: 5. The CDR3 is 13 amino acids. Germline-derived CDR1 and CDR2 are SGDLS and YYNGEE. The DNA for the CDR3 is TGTGCCAGCAGCACTAGCGCAGGAAATGAGCAGTTCTTC. Its protein product is CASSTSAGNEQFF. The whole variable domain, remainder taken from reference TRBV9 and TRBJ2-1, is DSGVTQTPKHLITATGQRVTLRCSPRSGDLSVYWYQQSLDQGLQFLIQYYNGEERAKGNILERFSAQQFPDLHSELNLSSLELGDSALYFCASSTSAGNEQFFGPGTRLTVL.

The chain links TRBV25-1 to TRBJ2-2; 8 bases match TRBD1. Trimming cost V 3 bases and J 3 bases; bases outside gene matches: 3. Germline loops: CDR1 MGHDK, CDR2 SYGVNS. This CDR3 comprises 15 residues. For the CDR3, the DNA is TGTGCCAGCAGTGAGGGACAGGTTCACACCGGGGAGCTGTTTTTT. It yields the protein CASSEGQVHTGELFF.

V is TRBV18 and J is TRBJ1-1; possibly TRBD1 for D (6 bases). V was trimmed by 6 bases and J by 3 bases, leaving 14 bases between them. The CDR3 is 14 amino acids. Germline CDR1 KGHSH, CDR2 LQKENI. CDR3 coding DNA: TGTGCCAGCTCCCCTGGGGGGCAAGACACTGAAGCTTTCTTT. Its translation is CASSPGGQDTEAFF.

This clonotype was detected only a few times. The chain combines TRBV18 with TRBJ2-3; D is perhaps TRBD1 (5 bases). The CDR3 length is 14 residues. Germline loops: CDR1 KGHSH, CDR2 LQKENI. V was cut by 1 base and J by 0 bases, with 5 bases left in between. CDR3 sequence (DNA): TGTGCCAGCTCACCACGACAGAGCACAGATACGCAGTATTTT. This gives the protein CASSPRQSTDTQYF.

Concerning this clonotype itself: The CDR3 ends on some other residue instead of the conserved phenylalanine or tryptophan, so this is likely a read error. The chain combines TRBV18 with TRBJ1-2; D is perhaps TRBD1 (5 bases). Germline CDR1 reads KGHSH; CDR2 reads LQKENI. The CDR3 sequence is 11 residues long. The V end was cut by 6 bases, the J end by 6 bases, with 8 bases between. CDR3 amino acids: CASSSQDGYTY. CDR3 bases: TGTGCCAGCTCTTCACAGGATGGCTACACCTAC.

The sample holds many counts of this clonotype. The J gene is TRBJ2-1, the V gene TRBV6-1, with a possible D match to TRBD2 (5 bases). V was pared by 2 bases and J by 3 bases, with 17 bases between. Per the germline V gene, CDR1 is MNHNS and CDR2 is SASEGT. The CDR3 loop spans 17 amino acids. The DNA of the CDR3 is TGTGCCAGCAGTGAAAGCGGAAGGTTAGACCTCTACAATGAGCAGTTCTTC. This sequence encodes CASSESGRLDLYNEQFF.

In this sample, this clonotype turned up many times. The CDR3 sequence: CASSRGTGVTGANVLTF. CDR3 in DNA: TGTGCCAGCAGCCGCGGGACAGGGGTCACTGGGGCCAACGTCCTGACTTTC. The chain couples TRBV6-6 to TRBJ2-6; 10 bases map to TRBD1. The CDR3 sequence is 17 residues long. V gave up 6 bases and J gave up 2 bases; unmatched junction bases: 7. From germline, CDR1 is MNHNY and CDR2 SVGAGI (reference sequence).

Ten or more counts support this clonotype. This chain links TRBV5-1 with TRBJ2-7; the D gene is possibly TRBD1 (5 bases). The CDR3 runs 18 residues. CDR1 and CDR2 from the germline V gene are SGHRS and YFSETQ. V gave up 4 bases and J gave up 4 bases, with 27 bases separating them. The CDR3 DNA follows: TGCGCCAGCAGCCCCCAATCACAGGACACCTTAGGCCTTTACGAGCAGTACTTC. It translates to CASSPQSQDTLGLYEQYF.

The V and J genes are TRBV28 and TRBJ2-3, with 8 bases aligning to TRBD2. Germline trimming cut 3 bases from V and 2 bases from J; bases unmatched to any gene: 4. Germline loops: CDR1 MDHEN, CDR2 SYDVKM. This CDR3 contains 15 residues. CDR3 bases: TGTGCCAGCAGTTTCCGACTAGCGCCCACAGATACGCAGTATTTT. Protein sequence: CASSFRLAPTDTQYF.

A few counts support this clonotype. The V gene is TRBV20-1, the J gene TRBJ2-5; D may be TRBD1 (5 bases). With 5 bases removed from V and 6 bases from J, the gap between germline ends came to 16 bases. Germline-derived CDR1 and CDR2 are DFQATT and SNEGSKA (reference sequence). The CDR3 has 13 amino acids. CDR3 in amino acids: CSAFSGLGKTQYF. CDR3 in DNA: TGCAGTGCTTTTTCAGGGCTAGGAAAGACCCAGTACTTC.

The V gene is TRBV7-9, the J gene TRBJ2-7; D possibly corresponds to TRBD2 (5 bases). The CDR3 has 15 residues. V was clipped by 5 bases and J by 5 bases, with 19 bases between them. Germline V gene data show CDR1 as SEHNR and CDR2 as FQNEAQ (reference sequence). The CDR3 loop is CASSPPGSPRDEQYF. CDR3 nucleotides: TGTGCCAGCAGCCCACCGGGATCTCCCCGGGACGAGCAGTACTTC. The whole variable domain, remainder taken from reference TRBV7-9 and TRBJ2-7, is DTGVSQNPRHKITKRGQNVTFRCDPISEHNRLYWYRQTLGQGPEFLTYFQNEAQLEKSRLLSDRFSAERPKGSFSTLEIQRTEQGDSAMYLCASSPPGSPRDEQYFGPGTRLTVT.

This rearrangement joins TRBV21-1 to TRBJ1-1; TRBD1 is the table's D call and was not checked against the DNA. TRBV21-1 is labeled a pseudogene. This CDR3 contains 17 residues. CDR3 bases: TGTGCCAGCAGCAAAGCGAGCATCAGGACAGGGTACACTGAAGCTTTCTTT. Its translation: CASSKASIRTGYTEAFF.

CDR3 region: CASSLGLAGVLDTQYF. The CDR3 DNA reads TGTGCCAGCAGCTTGGGACTAGCGGGAGTATTAGATACGCAGTATTTT. V usage is TRBV5-8 and J usage is TRBJ2-3; TRBD2 aligns across 12 bases. Germline trimming cut 0 bases from V and 5 bases from J; bases unmatched to any gene: 4. Germline CDR1 is SGHTS and CDR2 is YDEGEE. This CDR3 spans 16 amino acids.

This clonotype occurred many times. This sequence joins TRBV3-1 and TRBJ2-5; TRBD2 might be the D (6 bases). Deletions cut 4 bases from V and 3 bases from J, with 15 bases between. There are 15 residues in the CDR3. Germline lookup yields CDR1 LGHDT and CDR2 YNNKEL (reference sequence). In DNA form, the CDR3 reads TGTGCCAGCAGCCCCTCGGTGATAGCGGAAGAGACCCAGTACTTC. The encoded protein is CASSPSVIAEETQYF.

In this sample, this clonotype turned up many times. The rearrangement joins TRBV12-2 to TRBJ2-2; the table assigns TRBD2, which was not confirmed against the DNA. TRBV12-2 is a known pseudogene. This CDR3 has 17 residues. This CDR3 is CASRLSLTSGKAGELFF. The CDR3 coding sequence is TGTGCAAGTCGCTTATCTTTGACTAGCGGGAAGGCCGGGGAGCTGTTTTTT.

Only a few counts were recorded for this clonotype. The chain carries TRBV7-9 and TRBJ2-1; D is unclear. Germline V lookup: CDR1 SEHNR, CDR2 FQNEAQ (reference sequence). The ends were cut back, 1 base at V and 8 bases at J, with 6 bases in the middle. This CDR3 spans 12 amino acids. The CDR3 sequence: CASSLVSYEQFF. The DNA for the CDR3 is TGTGCCAGCAGCTTAGTCTCCTATGAGCAGTTCTTC. Full variable domain (missing parts from reference TRBV7-9 and TRBJ2-1): DTGVSQNPRHKITKRGQNVTFRCDPISEHNRLYWYRQTLGQGPEFLTYFQNEAQLEKSRLLSDRFSAERPKGSFSTLEIQRTEQGDSAMYLCASSLVSYEQFFGPGTRLTVL.

This clonotype was observed a few times. The chain recombines TRBV2 with TRBJ2-3; D may be TRBD2 (5 bases). Germline V gives CDR1 SNHLY, CDR2 FYNNEI. V lost 3 bases and J lost 6, with 13 bases in between. This CDR3 is 14 amino acids long. The CDR3 DNA reads as TGTGCCAGCAGTGAGCTCGCTAGCCCGGATACGCAGTATTTT. Its translation is CASSELASPDTQYF.

V is TRBV7-2 and J is TRBJ2-1; unclear D gene. CDR1 is SGHTA and CDR2 is FQGNSA in the germline V gene. Between the trimmed V and J ends, which lost 1 base and 6 bases, there was a span of 13 bases. The CDR3 is 15 residues long. The CDR3 reads CASSLVVSLGNEQFF. CDR3 bases: TGTGCCAGCAGCTTAGTGGTCAGTCTCGGCAATGAGCAGTTCTTC.